The 9 T cell receptor beta chains in this list originate from one sample, sequenced in a study of OX40 agonist ivuxolimab in advanced cancers. Here immunoSEQ multiplex PCR was the method, and the copy in TCRdb shows in-frame clones only, minus some. The sample shows 34,000 or so clones, roughly 76% of them seen only once. This material consisted of CD4+ or CD8+ T cells sorted from blood, taken in a trial of the OX40 agonist ivuxolimab. Source of these receptors: an adult with an advanced solid tumor such as melanoma, head and neck, liver or kidney cancer.

The table lists this clone with a few counts. The chain couples TRBV19 to TRBJ2-7, with a weak D call TRBD2 (6 bases). The CDR3 runs to 14 residues. Trimming shortened V by 5 bases and J by 4 bases, and 15 bases separated the two germline ends. In germline, CDR1 is LNHDA, CDR2 SQIVND (reference sequence). CDR3 nucleotides: TGTGCCAGTAGTCCCCTGGGACGGGGGTACGAGCAGTACTTC. Its protein product is CASSPLGRGYEQYF.

The V gene is TRBV6-4, the J gene TRBJ2-7; 9 nucleotides agree with TRBD1. CDR1 MRHNA and CDR2 SNTAGT come from the germline V gene. The CDR3 loop spans 18 amino acids. J gave up 5 bases and V 0 bases, and 14 bases lay outside the gene matches. This chain's CDR3 is CASSDSKSGGTGSHEQYF. The CDR3 region has the DNA TGTGCCAGCAGTGACTCGAAGTCAGGAGGGACAGGGTCCCACGAGCAGTACTTC.

The chain links TRBV18 to TRBJ1-5; D ambiguous. This CDR3 has 16 amino acids. The V end lost 6 bases, the J end lost 3 bases, and 18 bases lay between the germline ends. Germline V gene sequence: CDR1 KGHSH, CDR2 LQKENI. CDR3 amino acids: CASSLGTMRANQPQHF. The CDR3 DNA reads TGTGCCAGCTCTTTGGGAACGATGCGGGCCAATCAGCCCCAGCATTTT.

This clone was counted once. V and J are TRBV9 and TRBJ2-4, with 13 bases fitting TRBD2. The germline V gene has CDR1 SGDLS and CDR2 YYNGEE. V shed 3 bases, J shed 9 bases, and the junction held 6 bases outside the gene matches. The CDR3 is 15 amino acids. The CDR3 sequence: CASSGGTSGTGIQYF. CDR3 in DNA: TGTGCCAGCAGCGGAGGGACTAGCGGGACAGGCATTCAGTACTTC. Full variable domain (outside the CDR3, taken from reference TRBV9 and TRBJ2-4): DSGVTQTPKHLITATGQRVTLRCSPRSGDLSVYWYQQSLDQGLQFLIQYYNGEERAKGNILERFSAQQFPDLHSELNLSSLELGDSALYFCASSGGTSGTGIQYFGAGTRLSVL.

The chain is built from TRBV28 and TRBJ1-2, with D uncertain. The CDR3 spans 12 residues. The germline V gene encodes CDR1 MDHEN and CDR2 SYDVKM. Trimming left V 4 bases short and J 8 bases short, with 11 bases between. The CDR3 spells CASSSLMSGYTF. CDR3 DNA: TGTGCCAGCAGTTCCCTCATGAGCGGCTACACCTTC.

This clone was found once. V and J are TRBV5-6 and TRBJ2-7, with D perhaps matching TRBD2 (5 bases). The CDR3 has 14 residues. The V end was cut by 0 bases, the J end by 5 bases, with 12 bases between. Germline V lookup: CDR1 SGHDT, CDR2 YYEEEE. The chain's CDR3 is CASSLDPGWNEQYF. The CDR3 bases are TGTGCCAGCAGCTTGGATCCGGGGTGGAACGAGCAGTACTTC.

This clone was observed a single time. This sequence joins TRBV11-2 and TRBJ2-5; D is unclear. The CDR3 is 13 amino acids. Per germline, CDR1 SGHAT and CDR2 FQNNGV. V lost 2 bases, J lost 0 bases, and 4 bases lay in between. CDR3 DNA sequence: TGTGCCAGCAGCTTATCAAACCAAGAGACCCAGTACTTC. Amino acids: CASSLSNQETQYF. Based on the CDR3 plus reference TRBV11-2 and TRBJ2-5, the full variable domain is EAGVAQSPRYKIIEKRQSVAFWCNPISGHATLYWYQQILGQGPKLLIQFQNNGVVDDSQLPKDRFSAERLKGVDSTLKIQPAKLEDSAVYLCASSLSNQETQYFGPGTRLLVL.

Written as DNA, the CDR3 is TGTGCCAGCAGCCCTCGGACAGGGGGCGCCGAGCAGTACTTC. It is translated as CASSPRTGGAEQYF. The V gene is TRBV7-9, the J gene TRBJ2-7, with 11 nucleotides matching TRBD1. The CDR3 contains 14 residues. Germline V lookup: CDR1 SEHNR, CDR2 FQNEAQ (reference sequence). V lost 5 bases, J lost 6 bases, and 6 bases stayed unmatched. Filled out from reference TRBV7-9 and TRBJ2-7, the complete variable domain reads DTGVSQNPRHKITKRGQNVTFRCDPISEHNRLYWYRQTLGQGPEFLTYFQNEAQLEKSRLLSDRFSAERPKGSFSTLEIQRTEQGDSAMYLCASSPRTGGAEQYFGPGTRLTVT.

The sample holds one count of this clone. The chain links TRBV7-9 to TRBJ2-5; 7 nucleotides agree with TRBD1. J gave up 4 bases and V 5 bases, and 4 bases lay outside the gene matches. The CDR3 length is 13 residues. Germline CDR1 reads SEHNR; CDR2 reads FQNEAQ (reference sequence). The CDR3 reads CASSPPGGETQYF. The CDR3 nucleotides read TGTGCCAGCAGCCCCCCAGGGGGAGAGACCCAGTACTTC.